This T cell receptor beta chain was documented in a study of cytomegalovirus exposure and HLA in healthy donors. 60 Vbeta and 13 Jbeta primers were used in PCR. Repertoires were generated with immunoSEQ multiplex PCR, while TCRdb's copy carries only in-frame clones and drops some. The sample lists more than 140,000 clones, about three fifths occurring once. CDR3 length: 16 amino acids. The germline V gene has CDR1 MNHNS and CDR2 SASEGT. Germline trimming cut 4 bases from V and 2 bases from J; bases unmatched to any gene: 6. Sequences were obtained from PBMCs. The V and J genes are TRBV6-1 and TRBJ1-3, with 9 bases matching TRBD1. The receptor comes from a woman in her 30s in good health and CMV-seropositive. CDR3 coding DNA: TGTGCCAGCAGTGGTGCGGGACAGGGACCTGGAAACACCATATATTTT. This gives the protein CASSGAGQGPGNTIYF.